This T cell receptor beta chain was sequenced during a study of blood T cell repertoires in COVID-19. About the study: From the United States, Italy and Spain came samples of acute and convalescent COVID-19. PBMCs, B-cell-depleted T cells, or T cells provided the cDNA or gDNA that made up the material.

The Seattle site enrolled patients during active infection and followed them longitudinally. As processed by the authors: From reference gene primer amplification, estimates of nucleated cell counts were derived. Sequencing was performed with immunoSEQ multiplex PCR; in TCRdb, only in-frame clones are kept and a portion is missing. The V and J calls and clone size are taken from that table; D and trimming were inferred from the DNA. The table has about 480,000 clones, 89% seen once. The CDR3 runs to 9 residues. Notes on this clone: One junction end disagrees with the germline gene, perhaps due to a read error.

This sequence joins TRBV23-1 and TRBJ1-2, with unresolved D. Being an ORF, TRBV23-1 has a function that is uncertain. This receptor was taken from a man younger than 35 with COVID-19, enrolled during active disease. Material: peripheral blood. In nucleotides, the CDR3 is TGCGCCAGCAGGCCGAAGCTAGGCTTC. Its protein is CASRPKLGF.